This TCR beta chain was obtained from a study of CXCR3-negative and CXCR3-positive naive CD8 T cells. Findings and limits, study-wide: CXCR3-negative naive cells had less hydrophobic TRB CDR3s than did CXCR3-positive naive cells. With respect to TRBV-TRBJ usage, naive CXCR3-negative and CXCR3-positive cells were similar; memory differed. Memory CD8+ T cell repertoires were far less diverse than both naive subsets. After cryopreservation, CXCR3 expression dropped partially; most assays used fresh PBMCs.

Each TRB cDNA library was prepared by 5' RACE (with UMI labels). TCRdb re-called the 5' RACE reads and shows each CDR3 protein once, DNA omitted. The clone table shows 80,000 to 100,000 distinct CDR3 sequences, with the ten largest holding under 0.95%. A CD45RO-CCR7+CD27+CD95- profile was what naive CD8+ T cells displayed. This CDR3 is built from 13 residues. About this clonotype: Its specificity is not known.

The receptor comes from a human donor in good health. Some clones in this sample may be carry-over from other donors' samples. The specimen was naive CXCR3+ CD8+ T cells from blood. Subset reported: CD45RO-CCR7+CD27+CD95- naive CD8+ T cells expressing CXCR3 (TNR3+). The chain employs TRBV21-1 and TRBJ2-7; checking the TCRdb D call of TRBD2 is not possible without DNA. TRBV21-1 is a pseudogene. The CDR3 spells CASSTRLPYEQYF.